A single sample is the source of the 13 T cell receptor beta chains below, sequenced in a study of OX40 agonist ivuxolimab in advanced cancers. Using immunoSEQ multiplex PCR, the repertoire was profiled, and TCRdb retains in-frame clones only, with some absent. In the table there are around 60,000 clones, over 90% of which are singletons. Sequencing was performed on CD4+ or CD8+ T cells sorted from blood, taken in a trial of the OX40 agonist ivuxolimab. These receptors all come from an adult with an advanced solid tumor such as melanoma, head and neck, liver or kidney cancer.

V usage is TRBV19 and J usage is TRBJ2-3; the D gene is possibly TRBD2 (5 bases). The CDR3 spans 15 residues. With 6 bases removed from V and 4 bases from J, the gap between germline ends came to 17 bases. The germline gives CDR1 LNHDA, CDR2 SQIVND (reference sequence). The CDR3 nucleotides read TGTGCCAGTAGCACCACGGGATCGGCGTCAGATACGCAGTATTTT. Translation gives CASSTTGSASDTQYF. The full variable domain, rest sourced from reference TRBV19 and TRBJ2-3, is DGGITQSPKYLFRKEGQNVTLSCEQNLNHDAMYWYRQDPGQGLRLIYYSQIVNDFQKGDIAEGYSVSREKKESFPLTVTSAQKNPTAFYLCASSTTGSASDTQYFGPGTRLTVL.

This clone appeared a single time. This chain joins TRBV11-2 and TRBJ1-2; tentatively, D is TRBD1 (6 bases). This CDR3 has 15 residues. V was shortened by 0 bases and J by 3 bases, with 11 bases between the two germline ends. CDR1 and CDR2 from the germline V gene are SGHAT and FQNNGV. CDR3 residues: CASSLEGGGDYGYTF. Written as DNA, the CDR3 is TGTGCCAGCAGCTTAGAAGGGGGTGGTGACTATGGCTACACCTTC.

The V and J genes are TRBV11-2 and TRBJ2-7; the D gene is possibly TRBD2 (6 bases). Germline assignment: CDR1 SGHAT and CDR2 FQNNGV. The CDR3 consists of 14 residues. V lost 4 bases and J 1 base, leaving 11 bases between the germline ends. DNA of the CDR3: TGTGCCAGCAGCTATGGAGGGGAATCCTACGAGCAGTACTTC. It encodes CASSYGGESYEQYF.

The gene calls are TRBV4-2 and TRBJ2-3, with D perhaps matching TRBD1 or TRBD2 (6 bases each). Germline CDR1 and CDR2: LGHNA and YNFKEQ. Trimming removed 0 bases from V and 11 bases from J, with 18 bases in between. The CDR3 length is 15 residues. CDR3 nucleotides: TGTGCCAGCAGCCAAGAGGGGGCGACTTGGGAGGTGCAGTATTTT. Residues: CASSQEGATWEVQYF.

The chain employs TRBV21-1 and TRBJ2-5; the table's D gene call, TRBD1, was not cross checked with the DNA. TRBV21-1 is recorded as a pseudogene. CDR3 length equals 13 residues. In DNA, the CDR3 is TGTGCCAGCACCCTACAGGGTTGGGAGACCCAGTACTTC. Translating it yields CASTLQGWETQYF.

This chain uses TRBV7-6 with TRBJ2-6; D is unclear. The CDR3 has 15 residues. V was pared by 5 bases and J by 3 bases, with 11 bases between. Germline CDR1 is SGHVS and CDR2 is FNYEAQ. The CDR3 DNA follows: TGTGCCAGCAGCCACCTTCTTGGTGGGGCCAACGTCCTGACTTTC. Its protein is CASSHLLGGANVLTF.

This chain joins TRBV2 and TRBJ2-1; 14 nucleotides line up with TRBD2. Trimming at V came to 6 bases and at J to 10 bases, leaving 17 bases not matched to a gene. Germline CDR1 reads SNHLY; CDR2 reads FYNNEI. The CDR3 covers 18 residues. CDR3 in DNA: TGTGCCAGCAGCAACCCCGGGACTAGCGGGAGAGGCGGCCGCGAGCAGTTCTTC. Its translation is CASSNPGTSGRGGREQFF.

The V and J genes are TRBV5-4 and TRBJ2-1; possibly TRBD2 for D (5 bases). The CDR3 spans 12 residues. V was trimmed by 3 bases and J by 9 bases, leaving 10 bases between them. Germline assignment: CDR1 SGHNT and CDR2 YYREEE (reference sequence). As DNA, the CDR3 is TGTGCCAGCAGCTGGAGGCAGAGTGAGCAGTTCTTC. Translation: CASSWRQSEQFF.

J is TRBJ2-3 and V is TRBV13; 13 bases fit TRBD2. J gave up 6 bases and V 5 bases, and 11 bases lay outside the gene matches. This CDR3 comprises 17 residues. The V gene's germline CDR1 is PRHDT and CDR2 FYEKMQ (reference sequence). CDR3 region: CASSPTGTSGKNDTQYF. CDR3 sequence (DNA): TGTGCCAGCAGCCCGACCGGGACTAGCGGGAAAAATGATACGCAGTATTTT.

The gene calls are TRBV11-3 and TRBJ1-1; no definite D call. Germline V CDR1 and CDR2: SGHNT, YENEEA. The CDR3 totals 18 residues. V shed 1 base and J shed 5 bases, with 23 bases lying between them. CDR3 sequence reads: CASSLGRFQVFDGTEAFF. For the CDR3, the DNA is TGTGCCAGCAGCTTAGGTAGGTTCCAGGTATTCGATGGGACTGAAGCTTTCTTT.

This chain joins TRBV2 and TRBJ1-1, with D possibly being TRBD1 (5 bases). Germline loops: CDR1 SNHLY, CDR2 FYNNEI. CDR3 length: 12 amino acids. The V end was cut by 3 bases, the J end by 6 bases, with 8 bases between. The DNA for the CDR3 is TGTGCCAGCAGTGACGAGGGGTCTGAAGCTTTCTTT. Protein: CASSDEGSEAFF.

V is TRBV28 and J is TRBJ1-3; 7 positions agree with TRBD1. Germline CDR1 reads MDHEN; CDR2 reads SYDVKM. The CDR3 contains 15 residues. V was clipped by 6 bases and J by 3 bases; unmatched bases: 8. The DNA of the CDR3 is TGTGCCAGCAGCAACGACAGGGTTGGTGGAAACACCATATATTTT. Encoded protein: CASSNDRVGGNTIYF.

This clone showed up just once. The same CDR3 also results from other DNA sequences found in this sample. The chain recombines TRBV9 with TRBJ2-1; 8 bases are shared with TRBD2. From germline, CDR1 is SGDLS and CDR2 YYNGEE. The V gene end was trimmed by 2 bases and the J gene end by 7 bases; junction bases not matched to a gene: 11. The CDR3 consists of 16 residues. DNA of the CDR3: TGTGCCAGCAGCGTTTCAGAGGCGGGAGGCGGGAATGAGCAGTTCTTC. It codes for CASSVSEAGGGNEQFF.